These 32 T cell receptor beta chains came from one sample sequenced in a study of T-cell reconstitution after alpha-beta-depleted transplantation in children. Unique molecular identifiers tagged the TCRbeta library. TCRdb fed the PCR reads into MiXCR, producing one record per CDR3 protein. The table lists approximately 1,000,000 distinct CDR3 sequences, roughly 29% of them singletons. This sample comprised PBMCs, mostly from graft donor cells, obtained 360 days after TCRalphabeta/CD19-depleted stem cell transplant. These receptors came from a boy under two years old who had a stem cell transplant for SCID, so the T cells may come from the graft donor.

This clonotype showed up just a few times. The chain couples TRBV28 to TRBJ2-7; D tentatively reads TRBD1 or TRBD2 (5 bases each). Germline CDR1 is MDHEN and CDR2 is SYDVKM. This CDR3 is 16 amino acids long. V dropped 5 bases and J dropped 3 bases, with 20 bases sitting between them. The chain's CDR3 is CASSPYNRGPGYEQYF. For the CDR3, the DNA is TGTGCCAGCAGTCCATACAACCGGGGACCGGGCTACGAGCAGTACTTC.

This clonotype was recorded many times. The V call is TRBV4-2, the J call TRBJ2-7; a weak D match, TRBD1 (5 bases). V lost 0 bases and J lost 5, with 8 bases in between. Germline V gene data show CDR1 as LGHNA and CDR2 as YNFKEQ. The CDR3 spans 13 residues. CDR3 bases: TGTGCCAGCAGCCAAGATCAGGGTCACGAGCAGTACTTC. Its protein product is CASSQDQGHEQYF.

The chain couples TRBV3-1 to TRBJ2-1; D perhaps matches TRBD1 (5 bases). Germline V gene sequence: CDR1 LGHDT, CDR2 YNNKEL (reference sequence). Trimming cost V 1 base and J 0 bases, with 13 bases left between them. CDR3 length: 17 amino acids. The chain's CDR3 is CASSQGTLPFSYNEQFF. CDR3 bases: TGTGCCAGCAGCCAAGGGACATTGCCCTTCTCCTACAATGAGCAGTTCTTC.

J is TRBJ2-1 and V is TRBV9; 11 positions match TRBD1. J was trimmed by 6 bases and V by 3 bases; bases with no gene match: 5. CDR3 length equals 15 residues. Germline V gene sequence: CDR1 SGDLS, CDR2 YYNGEE. CDR3: CASSATGTGGNEQFF. The CDR3 DNA reads TGTGCCAGCAGCGCAACCGGGACAGGGGGCAATGAGCAGTTCTTC.

The V gene is TRBV11-2, the J gene TRBJ1-5; TRBD1 matches 8 bases. The junction had 4 bases not matched to a gene; V was cut back by 5 bases and J by 7 bases. Germline V gene sequence: CDR1 SGHAT, CDR2 FQNNGV. The CDR3 has 13 residues. The CDR3 here is CASSTGGGQPQHF. The CDR3 nucleotides are TGTGCCAGCAGCACAGGGGGAGGACAGCCCCAGCATTTT.

This clonotype was found a few times. This rearrangement joins TRBV12-3 or TRBV12-4 to TRBJ2-5; weak D call: TRBD2 (5 bases). V was trimmed by 2 bases and J by 7 bases, leaving 11 bases between them. The CDR3 totals 13 residues. The CDR3 sequence is CASSLLRGGTQYF. The CDR3 DNA reads as TGTGCCAGCAGTTTACTTCGGGGTGGGACCCAGTACTTC.

This clonotype was counted between two and nine times. V usage is TRBV5-8 and J usage is TRBJ2-1; D is possibly TRBD1 (6 bases). The germline gives CDR1 SGHTS, CDR2 YDEGEE. This CDR3 comprises 14 residues. Trimming left V 4 bases short and J 9 bases short, with 17 bases between. The CDR3 here is CASSPPGVETEQFF. CDR3 in DNA: TGTGCCAGCAGCCCACCAGGGGTGGAAACTGAGCAGTTCTTC.

At least ten counts were recorded for this clonotype. This chain uses TRBV7-8 with TRBJ1-1; unclear D gene. V lost 5 bases, J lost 1 base, and 8 bases lay in between. CDR3 length: 13 residues. The V gene's germline CDR1 is SGHVS and CDR2 FQNEAQ. The CDR3 coding sequence is TGTGCCAGCAGCCTACGGTGGAACACTGAAGCTTTCTTT. The encoded protein is CASSLRWNTEAFF.

J is TRBJ2-3 and V is TRBV29-1, with D unclear. Trimming shortened V by 7 bases and J by 3 bases, and 5 bases separated the two germline ends. This CDR3 contains 10 residues. The V gene's germline CDR1 is SQVTM and CDR2 ANQGSEA. The chain's CDR3 is CSAETDTQYF. Here the CDR3 DNA reads TGCAGCGCAGAAACAGATACGCAGTATTTT.

The chain employs TRBV28 and TRBJ2-7; the match to TRBD1 covers 8 bases. Germline CDR1 and CDR2: MDHEN and SYDVKM. The CDR3 has 17 residues. The ends lost 5 bases at V and 0 bases at J; junction bases unmatched: 12. The CDR3 here is CASSPPRTGLISYEQYF. The CDR3 DNA is TGTGCCAGCAGTCCGCCGCGGACAGGGTTAATCTCCTACGAGCAGTACTTC.

This chain joins TRBV12-3 or TRBV12-4 and TRBJ1-1; D gene unclear. CDR3 length: 13 residues. V lost 5 bases, J lost 8 bases, and 15 bases lay in between. CDR3 DNA: TGTGCCAGCAGTCCCCTGTCTCTGAGGGAAGCTTTCTTT. This sequence encodes CASSPLSLREAFF.

The table lists this clonotype with a few counts. This chain uses TRBV5-1 with TRBJ2-5, with 7 bases matching TRBD1. J lost 4 bases, V lost 1 base, and 4 bases had no gene match. The CDR3 loop spans 14 amino acids. Germline V gene sequence: CDR1 SGHRS, CDR2 YFSETQ. CDR3 DNA: TGCGCCAGCAGCTTGATGACAGGGAGAGAGACCCAGTACTTC. It specifies CASSLMTGRETQYF.

This clonotype was counted a few times. The chain links TRBV20-1 to TRBJ2-3; no definite D call. CDR1 is DFQATT, CDR2 SNEGSKA, per germline (reference sequence). Between the trimmed V and J ends, which lost 2 bases and 4 bases, there was a span of 10 bases. This CDR3 has 13 amino acids. CDR3 nucleotides: TGCAGTGCTAGATTCGCATTTGCAGATACGCAGTATTTT. It yields the protein CSARFAFADTQYF.

The CDR3 sequence is CASSLGGLPTTDTQYF. Here the CDR3 DNA reads TGTGCCAGCAGCTTAGGTGGACTCCCTACCACAGATACGCAGTATTTT. This chain links TRBV7-2 with TRBJ2-3; maybe TRBD2 (5 bases). The CDR3 loop spans 16 amino acids. With 1 base removed from V and 2 bases from J, the gap between germline ends came to 13 bases. CDR1 and CDR2 (germline): SGHTA, FQGNSA.

This clonotype was seen a single time. J is TRBJ1-1 and V is TRBV29-1; D is unresolved. The CDR3 totals 15 residues. Germline V CDR1 and CDR2: SQVTM, ANQGSEA. V was cut by 4 bases and J by 6 bases, with 21 bases left in between. CDR3: CSVGSGHSAGAEAFF. Here the CDR3 DNA reads TGCAGCGTTGGGAGTGGGCATTCCGCGGGCGCTGAAGCTTTCTTT. Supplemented by reference TRBV29-1 and TRBJ1-1, the full variable domain reads SAVISQKPSRDICQRGTSLTIQCQVDSQVTMMFWYRQQPGQSLTLIATANQGSEATYESGFVIDKFPISRPNLTFSTLTVSNMSPEDSSIYLCSVGSGHSAGAEAFFGQGTRLTVV.

This chain joins TRBV18 and TRBJ2-1; D may match TRBD1 or TRBD2 (6 bases each). V was trimmed by 1 base and J by 3 bases, leaving 13 bases between them. The CDR3 consists of 16 residues. Germline V lookup: CDR1 KGHSH, CDR2 LQKENI. CDR3 sequence: CASSPRSGAGYNEQFF. In DNA, the CDR3 is TGTGCCAGCTCACCACGGTCGGGGGCTGGCTACAATGAGCAGTTCTTC.

This clonotype was observed a handful of times. The chain joins TRBV29-1 to TRBJ2-1; 9 nucleotides align to TRBD2. This CDR3 region has 15 residues. V was clipped by 7 bases and J by 2 bases; unmatched bases: 9. Germline V gene lookup returns CDR1 SQVTM and CDR2 ANQGSEA. CDR3 sequence (DNA): TGCAGCGATGTCAGCGGGGGGAGCACCTACAATGAGCAGTTCTTC. Its translation is CSDVSGGSTYNEQFF.

This clonotype occurred a few times. The CDR3, as DNA: TGTGCCAGCAGTTTGATGACCCCCTCCTACGAGCAGTACTTC. This translates into CASSLMTPSYEQYF. This sequence joins TRBV12-3 or TRBV12-4 and TRBJ2-7; D not resolved. The CDR3 covers 14 residues. Trimming removed 3 bases at V and 0 bases at J, with 9 bases between.

This chain connects TRBV10-3 to TRBJ2-7; D not resolved. The CDR3 extends over 11 amino acids. V dropped 3 bases and J dropped 3 bases, with 3 bases sitting between them. CDR1 is ENHRY, CDR2 SYGVKD, per germline. In DNA, the CDR3 is TGTGCCATCAGTGATCGCTACGAGCAGTACTTC. This translates into CAISDRYEQYF.

This clonotype showed up just a few times. The CDR3 loop reads CASSYDGRASGEQYF. In DNA, the CDR3 is TGTGCCAGCAGTTACGATGGCAGGGCATCGGGGGAGCAGTACTTC. The V gene is TRBV6-5, the J gene TRBJ2-7; D tentatively fits TRBD1 or TRBD2 (5 bases each). CDR1 is MNHEY, CDR2 SVGAGI, per germline. This CDR3 has 15 amino acids. V gave up 2 bases and J gave up 7 bases, with 18 bases separating them.

This clonotype turned up a few times. The chain couples TRBV20-1 to TRBJ2-1; 10 bases align to TRBD2. With 0 bases clipped from V and 8 bases from J, the junction kept 7 bases outside the gene matches. CDR3 length: 15 residues. The germline CDR1 and CDR2 sequences are DFQATT and SNEGSKA (reference sequence). The DNA for the CDR3 is TGCAGTGCTAGAGATAAAGCGGGGGGGGCCGATGAGCAGTTCTTC. It translates to CSARDKAGGADEQFF.

The chain is built from TRBV6-2 or TRBV6-3 and TRBJ2-7, with D hard to call. This CDR3 region has 15 residues. CDR1 and CDR2 from the germline V gene are MNHEY and SVGEGT. The V and J ends lost 0 bases and 0 bases respectively, with 9 bases between them. The CDR3: CASSYSAFLSYEQYF. The CDR3 bases are TGTGCCAGCAGTTACTCGGCCTTTCTCTCCTACGAGCAGTACTTC.

The gene calls are TRBV18 and TRBJ1-1; perhaps TRBD1 as D (5 bases). This CDR3 contains 13 residues. CDR1 is KGHSH and CDR2 is LQKENI in the germline V gene. V lost 2 bases, J lost 11 bases, and 15 bases lay in between. The CDR3 is CASSPGTGDQAFF. The CDR3 DNA follows: TGTGCCAGCTCACCAGGGACGGGGGACCAGGCTTTCTTT.

This clonotype was detected a few times. The chain recombines TRBV15 with TRBJ2-1, with 9 bases aligning to TRBD1. CDR1 is LNHNV, CDR2 YYDKDF, per germline (reference sequence). The CDR3 runs to 15 residues. V was pared by 1 base and J by 4 bases, with 2 bases of the junction left unmatched. The CDR3: CATSRAGQGYNEQFF. As DNA, the CDR3 is TGTGCCACCAGCAGAGCGGGACAGGGATACAATGAGCAGTTCTTC.

This clonotype was counted a few times. V and J are TRBV6-5 and TRBJ1-1; 7 bases map to TRBD1. The germline CDR1 and CDR2 sequences are MNHEY and SVGAGI. The length of the CDR3 is 12 residues. The J segment lost 7 bases and the V segment lost 6 bases, leaving 5 bases of the junction unmatched. Here the CDR3 reads CASRARTGEAFF. The CDR3, as DNA: TGTGCCAGCAGGGCTAGGACAGGTGAAGCTTTCTTT.

This sequence joins TRBV7-2 and TRBJ2-3; D ambiguous. The CDR3 totals 15 residues. Germline CDR1 is SGHTA and CDR2 is FQGNSA. Trimming took off 1 base at V and 5 bases at J, with 13 bases between the two ends. The chain's CDR3 is CASSLGGIRGDTQYF. Here the CDR3 DNA reads TGTGCCAGCAGCTTAGGGGGTATTCGCGGAGATACGCAGTATTTT.

This clonotype was counted a few times. The CDR3 coding sequence is TGTGCCACCAGCAGAGATGGGAGGGGGCGCGACACCGGGGAGCTGTTTTTT. Translated: CATSRDGRGRDTGELFF. The chain joins TRBV15 to TRBJ2-2; either TRBD1 or TRBD2 may supply D (7 bases each). The CDR3 has 17 amino acids. The V and J ends lost 0 bases and 3 bases respectively, with 14 bases between them. CDR1 and CDR2 from the germline V gene are LNHNV and YYDKDF (reference sequence). The whole variable domain, filled in from reference TRBV15 and TRBJ2-2, reads DAMVIQNPRYQVTQFGKPVTLSCSQTLNHNVMYWYQQKSSQAPKLLFHYYDKDFNNEADTPDNFQSRRPNTSFCFLDIRSPGLGDTAMYLCATSRDGRGRDTGELFFGEGSRLTVL.

This chain connects TRBV5-6 to TRBJ2-1; 7 bases match TRBD2. The length of the CDR3 is 16 residues. J lost 6 bases, V lost 4 bases, and 13 bases had no gene match. From germline, CDR1 is SGHDT and CDR2 YYEEEE. The CDR3 coding sequence is TGTGCCAGCAGCCCCCGTGGTTTGACTAGCCTCAATGAGCAGTTCTTC. This translates into CASSPRGLTSLNEQFF. The full variable domain, completed using reference TRBV5-6 and TRBJ2-1, is DAGVTQSPTHLIKTRGQQVTLRCSPKSGHDTVSWYQQALGQGPQFIFQYYEEEERQRGNFPDRFSGHQFPNYSSELNVNALLLGDSALYLCASSPRGLTSLNEQFFGPGTRLTVL.

V is TRBV7-9 and J is TRBJ2-6, with D maybe TRBD1 (6 bases). CDR1 and CDR2 (germline): SEHNR, FQNEAQ (reference sequence). V was cut by 0 bases and J by 5 bases, with 14 bases left in between. The length of the CDR3 is 17 residues. The CDR3 sequence is CASSLALFRDRANVLTF. The CDR3, as DNA: TGTGCCAGCAGCTTAGCCCTCTTCCGGGACAGGGCCAACGTCCTGACTTTC. Full variable domain (outside the CDR3, taken from reference TRBV7-9 and TRBJ2-6): DTGVSQNPRHKITKRGQNVTFRCDPISEHNRLYWYRQTLGQGPEFLTYFQNEAQLEKSRLLSDRFSAERPKGSFSTLEIQRTEQGDSAMYLCASSLALFRDRANVLTFGAGSRLTVL.

The chain combines TRBV7-8 with TRBJ2-3, with D perhaps matching TRBD2 (6 bases). The CDR3 is 16 residues long. The V end was cut by 5 bases, the J end by 3 bases, with 18 bases between. In germline, CDR1 is SGHVS, CDR2 FQNEAQ. CDR3 in DNA: TGTGCCAGCAGCCCGACAGCGCCTCGGGGGACAGATACGCAGTATTTT. It specifies CASSPTAPRGTDTQYF.

The sample holds a few counts of this clonotype. The J gene is TRBJ2-7, the V gene TRBV27, with D perhaps matching TRBD1 (5 bases). The CDR3 covers 13 residues. Deletions cut 5 bases from V and 6 bases from J, with 14 bases between. Germline CDR1 MNHEY, CDR2 SMNVEV (reference sequence). CDR3 sequence: CASSPRTRAEQYF. DNA of the CDR3: TGTGCCAGCAGTCCAAGGACAAGGGCCGAGCAGTACTTC.

The V call is TRBV29-1, the J call TRBJ1-2; D uncertain. The CDR3 contains 11 residues. Germline CDR1 SQVTM, CDR2 ANQGSEA. V lost 4 bases, J lost 4 bases, and 7 bases lay in between. The CDR3 nucleotides read TGCAGCGTTGTGGCGAGCTATGGCTACACCTTC. This gives the protein CSVVASYGYTF.